Below are 14 T cell receptor beta chains sequenced from a single sample in a study of shared clonotypes between healthy human individuals. Profiling relied on immunoSEQ multiplex PCR, and the TCRdb table lists in-frame clones only, not all of them. The data show about 1 million clones, about 76% seen once. Sequenced material: memory CD4+ T cells sorted from blood. Subset denoted: CD45RA-negative fraction. The receptors were sampled from a man between 18 and 35 years old in good health.

The V gene is TRBV6-5, the J gene TRBJ1-4, with D possibly TRBD1 on 5 matching bases. The CDR3 consists of 13 residues. Trimming removed 2 bases from V and 8 bases from J, with 9 bases in between. The V gene's germline CDR1 is MNHEY and CDR2 SVGAGI. The chain's CDR3 is CASSYGGGEKLFF. In DNA, the CDR3 is TGTGCCAGCAGTTACGGGGGAGGCGAAAAACTGTTTTTT.

The genes are TRBV10-2 and TRBJ2-6; D is unresolved. The CDR3 is made up of 14 amino acids. CDR1 and CDR2 (germline): WSHSY, SAAADI. The germline V and J ends were trimmed by 2 bases and 3 bases, with 5 bases remaining between them. CDR3 sequence (DNA): TGCGCCAGCAGTGAGGGTGGTGGGGCCAACGTCCTGACTTTC. Translated: CASSEGGGANVLTF.

The chain employs TRBV4-1 and TRBJ1-3; 9 bases match TRBD1. V lost 1 base to trimming and J lost 5 bases; unmatched junction nucleotides: 18. CDR1 and CDR2 (germline): MGHRA, YSYEKL. The CDR3 runs to 20 residues. The CDR3 loop reads CASSQALSLPGQGSRNTIYF. Here the CDR3 DNA reads TGCGCCAGCAGCCAAGCCCTATCGTTACCGGGACAGGGATCAAGAAACACCATATATTTT.

The chain combines TRBV2 with TRBJ2-7, with 12 positions matching TRBD2. Germline V lookup: CDR1 SNHLY, CDR2 FYNNEI. After removal of 3 bases from V and 7 bases from J, the junction contained 4 bases not matched to a gene. The CDR3 sequence is 14 residues long. The CDR3 here is CASSDLGLAGEQYF. The CDR3 DNA follows: TGTGCCAGCAGTGATCTGGGACTAGCGGGTGAGCAGTACTTC.

The CDR3 region has the DNA TGCGCCAGCAGTTATGATCCCCAGAGATTGAACACTGAAGCTTTCTTT. Its protein product is CASSYDPQRLNTEAFF. The J gene is TRBJ1-1, the V gene TRBV5-1; D remains ambiguous. CDR1 and CDR2 (germline): SGHRS, YFSETQ. The length of the CDR3 is 16 residues. V gave up 5 bases and J gave up 0 bases, with 17 bases separating them.

This clone was recorded many times. The V and J genes are TRBV6-1 and TRBJ2-7; D remains ambiguous. Between the trimmed V and J ends, which lost 7 bases and 4 bases, there was a span of 8 bases. This CDR3 spans 11 amino acids. CDR1 is MNHNS, CDR2 SASEGT, per germline. Written as DNA, the CDR3 is TGTGCCAGCACCCTTGCGTACGAGCAGTACTTC. It is translated as CASTLAYEQYF.

The chain has TRBV7-3 and TRBJ2-7, with a tentative D call TRBD2 (6 bases). V lost 5 bases and J 1 base, leaving 12 bases between the germline ends. Per the germline V gene, CDR1 is SGHTA and CDR2 is FQGTGA. There are 14 residues in the CDR3. The CDR3 here is CASSPMGGSYEQYF. The CDR3 bases are TGTGCCAGCAGCCCCATGGGGGGTTCCTACGAGCAGTACTTC.

This clone was seen a handful of times. The chain uses TRBV7-8 and TRBJ1-2; a weak D match, TRBD1 (6 bases). The V end was cut by 3 bases, the J end by 6 bases, with 11 bases between. The germline CDR1 and CDR2 sequences are SGHVS and FQNEAQ. The CDR3 spans 13 residues. CDR3 in amino acids: CASSFGGDNGYTF. CDR3 DNA: TGTGCCAGCAGCTTTGGGGGGGACAATGGCTACACCTTC. The full variable domain, completed using reference TRBV7-8 and TRBJ1-2, is GAGVSQSPRYKVAKRGQDVALRCDPISGHVSLFWYQQALGQGPEFLTYFQNEAQLDKSGLPSDRFFAERPEGSVSTLKIQRTQQEDSAVYLCASSFGGDNGYTFGSGTRLTVV.

This clone was counted a single time. This chain joins TRBV6-1 and TRBJ1-2; D ambiguous. The CDR3 has 12 amino acids. Trimming left V 0 bases short and J 4 bases short, with 3 bases between. The germline V gene encodes CDR1 MNHNS and CDR2 SASEGT. DNA of the CDR3: TGTGCCAGCAGTGAAGCAATCTATGGCTACACCTTC. Its protein product is CASSEAIYGYTF.

This clone was seen once. The V and J genes are TRBV27 and TRBJ2-7; perhaps D is TRBD1 or TRBD2 (5 bases each). The CDR3 extends over 13 amino acids. V was trimmed by 6 bases and J by 3 bases, leaving 12 bases between them. Per germline, CDR1 MNHEY and CDR2 SMNVEV (reference sequence). The CDR3 nucleotides read TGTGCCAGCAGGGGGGTCGGTTACTACGAGCAGTACTTC. This gives the protein CASRGVGYYEQYF.

This chain links TRBV6-1 with TRBJ2-1; 10 bases align to TRBD2. The CDR3 extends over 13 amino acids. Germline V lookup: CDR1 MNHNS, CDR2 SASEGT. The trim removed 4 bases at V and 10 bases at J, leaving 4 bases unmatched. As DNA, the CDR3 is TGTGCCAGCAGTGTAACTAGCGGGAAGGAGCAGTTCTTC. It translates to CASSVTSGKEQFF.

This chain uses TRBV7-6 with TRBJ2-3; 7 nucleotides line up with TRBD1. Germline CDR1 is SGHVS and CDR2 is FNYEAQ. J was trimmed by 1 base and V by 5 bases; bases with no gene match: 6. CDR3 size: 15 residues. The DNA for the CDR3 is TGTGCCAGCAGCCCTGTTGGACAGGGCACAGATACGCAGTATTTT. Its translation is CASSPVGQGTDTQYF.

This clone was observed a handful of times. The V gene is TRBV18, the J gene TRBJ1-6, with 9 bases identical to TRBD1. This CDR3 contains 14 residues. CDR1 is KGHSH, CDR2 LQKENI, per germline. The J segment lost 10 bases and the V segment lost 4 bases, leaving 5 bases of the junction unmatched. The CDR3 DNA is TGTGCCAGCTCACAGACAGGGGGAGGCTCACCCCTCCACTTT. It yields the protein CASSQTGGGSPLHF.

V is TRBV19 and J is TRBJ2-2; D unresolved. V was shortened by 2 bases and J by 2 bases, with 15 bases between the two germline ends. The V gene's germline CDR1 is LNHDA and CDR2 SQIVND (reference sequence). The length of the CDR3 is 17 residues. CDR3 region: CASSISSAKLNTGELFF. DNA for the CDR3: TGTGCCAGTAGTATAAGCTCGGCAAAGTTAAACACCGGGGAGCTGTTTTTT.